The 24 T cell receptor beta chains presented below share a single source sample, sequenced in a study of blood T cells in healthy people across ages. The authors ran a second PCR of about 7 to 12 cycles using a sample-barcoded 5' primer and a J-beta primer mix. TCRdb analysed the 5' RACE reads with MiXCR anew, one entry per CDR3 protein. There are some 1 million distinct CDR3 sequences in the sample; under 55% occur only once, and 15% to 20% lies in the top ten. The sample consisted of blood. The receptors shown here come from a woman aged 55-75 years in good health.

The chain combines TRBV3-1 with TRBJ2-5, with TRBD2 matching over 11 bases. Trimming at V came to 3 bases and at J to 4 bases, leaving 4 bases not matched to a gene. This CDR3 is built from 15 residues. The V gene's germline CDR1 is LGHDT and CDR2 YNNKEL (reference sequence). CDR3 DNA sequence: TGTGCCAGCAGCCATTTAGCGGGAGGGGGAGAGACCCAGTACTTC. It specifies CASSHLAGGGETQYF.

This rearrangement joins TRBV6-5 to TRBJ1-2, with a tentative D call TRBD1 (6 bases). CDR3 length: 14 amino acids. CDR1 is MNHEY and CDR2 is SVGAGI in the germline V gene. V gave up 6 bases and J gave up 8 bases, with 19 bases separating them. CDR3 sequence reads: CASSPGARPGGYTF. The CDR3 coding sequence is TGTGCCAGCAGCCCAGGGGCGCGCCCTGGGGGCTACACCTTC.

J is TRBJ1-1 and V is TRBV6-5, with 9 bases identical to TRBD1. V dropped 5 bases and J dropped 6; count of bases not matched to a gene: 4. This CDR3 contains 13 residues. Germline CDR1 and CDR2: MNHEY and SVGAGI. The CDR3 bases are TGTGCCAGCAGTGGAAGACAGGGGGCTGAAGCTTTCTTT. Protein product: CASSGRQGAEAFF.

A few counts support this clonotype. This chain uses TRBV29-1 with TRBJ2-1; D remains ambiguous. Germline CDR1 SQVTM, CDR2 ANQGSEA. This CDR3 comprises 12 residues. V lost 7 bases and J 4 bases, leaving 11 bases between the germline ends. CDR3 sequence reads: CSESTQYNEQFF. Here the CDR3 DNA reads TGCAGCGAGTCGACGCAATACAATGAGCAGTTCTTC.

This clonotype has a handful of counts. This chain connects TRBV6-2 or TRBV6-3 to TRBJ2-3; D is possibly TRBD2 (6 bases). The CDR3 totals 17 residues. CDR1 is MNHEY, CDR2 SVGEGT, per germline. V dropped 8 bases and J dropped 2 bases, with 23 bases sitting between them. The CDR3: CASAFASTSGLTDTQYF. Here the CDR3 DNA reads TGTGCCAGCGCGTTCGCTTCGACTAGTGGGCTCACAGATACGCAGTATTTT.

This clonotype was seen a handful of times. V is TRBV7-9 and J is TRBJ2-3; no firm D call. Deletions cut 5 bases from V and 3 bases from J, with 15 bases between. Germline CDR1 reads SEHNR; CDR2 reads FQNEAQ (reference sequence). This CDR3 spans 15 amino acids. CDR3 sequence reads: CASSPKYPATDTQYF. In DNA form, the CDR3 reads TGTGCCAGCAGCCCCAAGTACCCAGCGACAGATACGCAGTATTTT.

The rearrangement links TRBV7-9 to TRBJ2-4, with 9 bases that match TRBD1. Germline values: CDR1 SEHNR, CDR2 FQNEAQ (reference sequence). The CDR3 spans 16 residues. V dropped 5 bases and J dropped 0; count of bases not matched to a gene: 5. CDR3 nucleotide sequence: TGTGCCAGCAGCACAGGGACAGGGATAGCCAAAAACATTCAGTACTTC. It yields the protein CASSTGTGIAKNIQYF.

The chain carries TRBV12-3 or TRBV12-4 and TRBJ1-2; TRBD1 might be the D (5 bases). V lost 3 bases and J 8 bases, leaving 19 bases between the germline ends. The CDR3 runs to 15 residues. CDR3 residues: CASSFLGLLEGGYTF. Here the CDR3 DNA reads TGTGCCAGCAGTTTCCTGGGACTCTTGGAGGGGGGCTACACCTTC.

V and J are TRBV20-1 and TRBJ1-5; D uncertain. This CDR3 is built from 14 residues. V was trimmed by 0 bases and J by 4 bases, leaving 10 bases between them. Germline CDR1 reads DFQATT; CDR2 reads SNEGSKA (reference sequence). DNA of the CDR3: TGCAGTGCTAGAGATAGACTGGAGAATCAGCCCCAGCATTTT. Residues: CSARDRLENQPQHF.

This clonotype was observed a few times. J is TRBJ2-7 and V is TRBV5-1; TRBD1 is a possible D gene (7 bases). Germline CDR1 reads SGHRS; CDR2 reads YFSETQ. The CDR3 has 15 residues. With 0 bases removed from V and 2 bases from J, the gap between germline ends came to 12 bases. This chain's CDR3 is CASSLGGGGAYEQYF. CDR3 nucleotide sequence: TGCGCCAGCAGCTTGGGTGGAGGGGGCGCCTACGAGCAGTACTTC.

The chain carries TRBV27 and TRBJ2-3; TRBD2 might be the D (6 bases). This CDR3 comprises 12 residues. V lost 5 bases to trimming and J lost 8 bases, with 11 bases between them. The germline V gene encodes CDR1 MNHEY and CDR2 SMNVEV (reference sequence). This CDR3 reads CASSPPRGTQYF. For the CDR3, the DNA is TGTGCCAGCAGTCCTCCGCGGGGTACGCAGTATTTT.

The genes are TRBV12-3 or TRBV12-4 and TRBJ2-7, with D perhaps TRBD1 or TRBD2 (5 bases each). CDR3 size: 16 residues. V lost 5 bases to trimming and J lost 0 bases, with 17 bases between them. The CDR3 sequence is CASSQPCGTYSYEQYF. CDR3 bases: TGTGCCAGCAGTCAACCTTGTGGGACCTACTCCTACGAGCAGTACTTC.

The V and J genes are TRBV6-4 and TRBJ1-2; D is ambiguous. V lost 8 bases and J lost 0, with 16 bases in between. This CDR3 has 15 residues. Germline values: CDR1 MRHNA, CDR2 SNTAGT. For the CDR3, the DNA is TGTGCCAGCCGACGGGCTAATCAAGCTAACTATGGCTACACCTTC. This sequence encodes CASRRANQANYGYTF.

The chain carries TRBV11-3 and TRBJ2-3; D is uncertain. Germline CDR1 reads SGHNT; CDR2 reads YENEEA. The V end lost 11 bases, the J end lost 1 base, and 4 bases lay between the germline ends. The length of the CDR3 is 10 residues. CDR3 DNA: TGTGCCCACCGCACAGATACGCAGTATTTT. This translates into CAHRTDTQYF. The variable domain in full, completed from reference TRBV11-3 and TRBJ2-3, reads EAGVVQSPRYKIIEKKQPVAFWCNPISGHNTLYWYLQNLGQGPELLIRYENEEAVDDSQLPKDRFSAERLKGVDSTLKIQPAELGDSAVYLCAHRTDTQYFGPGTRLTVL.

The V call is TRBV20-1, the J call TRBJ2-1; 10 bases map to TRBD2. The CDR3 has 19 amino acids. Germline CDR1 reads DFQATT; CDR2 reads SNEGSKA (reference sequence). The ends lost 4 bases at V and 5 bases at J; junction bases unmatched: 20. In DNA form, the CDR3 reads TGCAGTGCTATCCACGGGGAAAAGGGTGGACTAGCGGAAAACAATGAGCAGTTCTTC. Its protein product is CSAIHGEKGGLAENNEQFF.

This clonotype has only a few counts. The chain carries TRBV4-1 and TRBJ2-7; TRBD2 aligns across 11 bases. Looked up from germline, CDR1 is MGHRA and CDR2 is YSYEKL. This CDR3 is 16 amino acids long. The trim removed 4 bases at V and 3 bases at J, leaving 8 bases unmatched. This CDR3 reads CASSRELAGELYEQYF. As DNA, the CDR3 is TGCGCCAGCAGCCGAGAACTAGCGGGAGAGCTCTACGAGCAGTACTTC.

The rearrangement joins TRBV7-9 to TRBJ1-2; no clear D gene. This CDR3 has 14 amino acids. V lost 1 base to trimming and J lost 4 bases, with 10 bases between them. Germline CDR1 and CDR2: SEHNR and FQNEAQ (reference sequence). The CDR3 DNA reads as TGTGCCAGCAGCTTAGTAAGCGGTTTCTATGGCTACACCTTC. Its translation is CASSLVSGFYGYTF.

The chain joins TRBV6-1 to TRBJ2-7; no reliable D call. The V end was cut by 3 bases, the J end by 0 bases, with 15 bases between. CDR3 size: 16 residues. The germline V gene encodes CDR1 MNHNS and CDR2 SASEGT. CDR3 amino acids: CASSDPRTVSSYEQYF. CDR3 coding DNA: TGTGCCAGCAGTGACCCGAGGACGGTCTCCTCCTACGAGCAGTACTTC.

This chain uses TRBV5-1 with TRBJ2-2; TRBD1 agrees at 8 bases. This CDR3 is built from 14 residues. Germline CDR1 is SGHRS and CDR2 is YFSETQ. Germline trimming cut 2 bases from V and 6 bases from J; bases unmatched to any gene: 3. The CDR3 region has the DNA TGCGCCAGCAGCTTTGCAGGGGGCCCCGGGGAGCTGTTTTTT. Translating gives CASSFAGGPGELFF. The full variable domain, completed using reference TRBV5-1 and TRBJ2-2, is KAGVTQTPRYLIKTRGQQVTLSCSPISGHRSVSWYQQTPGQGLQFLFEYFSETQRNKGNFPGRFSGRQFSNSRSEMNVSTLELGDSALYLCASSFAGGPGELFFGEGSRLTVL.

The rearrangement uses TRBV12-3 or TRBV12-4 and TRBJ2-7; 14 nucleotides line up with TRBD2. The CDR3 totals 16 residues. V lost 5 bases to trimming and J lost 2 bases; unmatched junction nucleotides: 5. CDR3 in amino acids: CASSAGLAGGPYEQYF. The CDR3 bases are TGTGCCAGCAGTGCCGGACTAGCGGGAGGCCCCTACGAGCAGTACTTC.

The rearrangement uses TRBV9 and TRBJ2-7; 8 bases are shared with TRBD2. Germline CDR1 is SGDLS and CDR2 is YYNGEE. V shed 3 bases and J 4 bases; nucleotides not matched to a gene: 6. CDR3 length: 14 amino acids. CDR3 residues: CASSGGLVSYEQYF. The CDR3 DNA reads as TGTGCCAGCAGCGGGGGACTAGTATCTTACGAGCAGTACTTC.

The gene calls are TRBV6-1 and TRBJ2-7; 8 bases are shared with TRBD1. The CDR3 length is 13 residues. Trimming took 6 bases from V and 2 from J; bases not matched to a gene: 3. Per germline, CDR1 MNHNS and CDR2 SASEGT. CDR3 coding DNA: TGTGCCAGCAGACGGGACAGGACCTACGAGCAGTACTTC. Protein sequence: CASRRDRTYEQYF.

The V gene is TRBV5-1, the J gene TRBJ1-1; D possibly corresponds to TRBD1 (5 bases). V gave up 3 bases and J gave up 4 bases, with 16 bases separating them. The CDR3 spans 15 residues. Germline CDR1 SGHRS, CDR2 YFSETQ. The CDR3 DNA reads TGCGCCAGCAGCTCCCTGGGGGGGGAGTTCACTGAAGCTTTCTTT. Its protein is CASSSLGGEFTEAFF.

Turning to this clonotype: It may be a read error: a sequence one base away is much more abundant. The V call is TRBV5-1, the J call TRBJ2-1, with D perhaps matching TRBD1 (6 bases). This CDR3 is built from 15 residues. Germline CDR1 SGHRS, CDR2 YFSETQ. In nucleotides, the CDR3 is TGCGCCAGCAGCTTGGCCACAGGGCGATACACTGAGCAGTTCTTC. It yields the protein CASSLATGRYTEQFF. The whole variable domain, remainder taken from reference TRBV5-1 and TRBJ2-1, is KAGVTQTPRYLIKTRGQQVTLSCSPISGHRSVSWYQQTPGQGLQFLFEYFSETQRNKGNFPGRFSGRQFSNSRSEMNVSTLELGDSALYLCASSLATGRYTEQFFGPGTRLTVL.